This paragraph covers one T cell receptor (beta chain) sequence. This entry belongs to a study of blood T cell repertoires in COVID-19. At the level of the study: From the United States, Italy and Spain came samples of acute and convalescent COVID-19.

V lost 0 bases and J lost 9, with 21 bases in between. The germline CDR1 and CDR2 sequences are LGHDT and YNNKEL (reference sequence). This CDR3 comprises 17 residues. How the authors handled the data: Counts of nucleated cells, estimated from reference gene primer amplification, were obtained. Assay used: immunoSEQ multiplex PCR; TCRdb lists only in-frame clones, some missing. The V and J calls and clone size were taken over from that table, and D and trimming were inferred from the DNA. The sample shows about 27,000 clones, 83% of them seen only once. The rearrangement links TRBV3-1 (or the pseudogene TRBV3-2) to TRBJ2-1; TRBD2 might be the D (6 bases). Sequenced sample: peripheral blood. This clonotype was obtained from a man in his sixties or seventies with active COVID-19. This CDR3 is CASSQDAGFDLSREQFF. CDR3 DNA: TGTGCCAGCAGCCAAGATGCGGGGTTTGATCTGTCGCGTGAGCAGTTCTTC.